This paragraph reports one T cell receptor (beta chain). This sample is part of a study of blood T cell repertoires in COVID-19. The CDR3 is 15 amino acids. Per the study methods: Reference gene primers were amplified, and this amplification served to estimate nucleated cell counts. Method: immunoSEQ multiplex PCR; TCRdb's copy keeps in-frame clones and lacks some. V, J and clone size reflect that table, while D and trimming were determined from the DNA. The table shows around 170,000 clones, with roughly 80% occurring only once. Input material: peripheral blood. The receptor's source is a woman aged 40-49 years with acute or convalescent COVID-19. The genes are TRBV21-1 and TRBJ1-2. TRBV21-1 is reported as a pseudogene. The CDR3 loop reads CASSKRGGRAYGYTF. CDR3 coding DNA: TGTGCCAGCAGCAAACGGGGGGGGAGAGCTTATGGCTACACCTTC.